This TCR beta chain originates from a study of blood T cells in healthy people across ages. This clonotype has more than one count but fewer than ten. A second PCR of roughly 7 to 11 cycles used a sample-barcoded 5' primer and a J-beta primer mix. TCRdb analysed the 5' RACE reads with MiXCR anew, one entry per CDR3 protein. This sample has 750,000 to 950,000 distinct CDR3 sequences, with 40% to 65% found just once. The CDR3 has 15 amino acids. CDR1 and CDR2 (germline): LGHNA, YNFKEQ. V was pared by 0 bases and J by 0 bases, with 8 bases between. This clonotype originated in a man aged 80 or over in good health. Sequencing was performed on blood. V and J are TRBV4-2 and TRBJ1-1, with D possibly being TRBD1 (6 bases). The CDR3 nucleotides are TGTGCCAGCAGCCAAGAGGGGGGCTTGAACACTGAAGCTTTCTTT. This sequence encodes CASSQEGGLNTEAFF.